This T cell receptor beta chain is drawn from a study of T cell repertoires in cytomegalovirus infection. Study-wide context: In public TCR beta signatures, there were indications of both CMV infection and matching HLA type. Study conclusions and caveats: Summed frequency of shared TCR beta families picked out CMV carriers who also had the relevant HLA. HLA-C-restricted, CMV-specific TCR beta clonotypes were dominant ex vivo.

In germline, CDR1 is MNHNS, CDR2 SASEGT. The CDR3 runs 16 residues. V was cut by 5 bases and J by 5 bases, with 19 bases left in between. MiXCR, run by TCRdb on the reads, gives a single entry per CDR3 protein. Of more than 650,000 distinct CDR3 sequences detected, roughly 35% appear once; the ten largest clones hold 2.5% to 3.5%. As regards this clonotype: Its antigen is unidentified.

The sequence was obtained from a human donor in good health (CMV status not recorded). Some clones in this sample may be carry-over from other donors' samples. The chain links TRBV6-1 to TRBJ2-1, with D possibly being TRBD1 or TRBD2 (5 bases each). Source material: PBMCs. CDR3 nucleotides: TGTGCCAGCAGTTATCCGGACGGGGCAGTACACAATGAGCAGTTCTTC. Its protein is CASSYPDGAVHNEQFF.